The 9 T cell receptor beta chains listed next were all sequenced from one sample in a study of T cells after yellow fever vaccination. TCRdb processed the 5' RACE reads anew with MiXCR; each CDR3 protein has one entry. The table records more than 300,000 distinct CDR3 sequences, around 4.4% of them present only once. The sequenced sample was PBMCs, obtained 15 days after the yellow fever booster vaccination. These receptors all come from a man aged 18 to 29 who received the YFV17D yellow fever vaccine.

In this sample, this clonotype turned up many times. CDR3 nucleotide sequence: TGTGCCAGCAGTTCAACAGGGGGCAATCAGCCCCAGCATTTT. Translated: CASSSTGGNQPQHF. V is TRBV7-2 and J is TRBJ1-5; 7 nucleotides agree with TRBD1. The CDR3 is 14 residues long. The germline V gene encodes CDR1 SGHTA and CDR2 FQGNSA. V gave up 6 bases and J gave up 2 bases; unmatched junction bases: 4.

This clonotype was counted ten times or more. This chain links TRBV7-2 with TRBJ1-1, with 7 bases matching TRBD1. The CDR3 has 13 amino acids. Germline CDR1 SGHTA, CDR2 FQGNSA. Trimming at V came to 3 bases and at J to 8 bases, leaving 6 bases not matched to a gene. CDR3 bases: TGTGCCAGCAGCTTCGACAGGGTAGGAGAAGCTTTCTTT. Protein: CASSFDRVGEAFF.

This clonotype came up many times. The chain carries TRBV7-2 and TRBJ1-1; D is unresolved. Germline CDR1 SGHTA, CDR2 FQGNSA. V lost 4 bases to trimming and J lost 8 bases, with 14 bases between them. The CDR3 totals 13 residues. DNA for the CDR3: TGTGCCAGCAGCTCCAGCCCGGGATTGGAAGCTTTCTTT. Its translation: CASSSSPGLEAFF.

This clonotype was seen a few times. The J gene is TRBJ2-1, the V gene TRBV4-1, with D unclear. Looked up from germline, CDR1 is MGHRA and CDR2 is YSYEKL. V was cut by 5 bases and J by 6 bases, with 5 bases left in between. The CDR3 is 11 amino acids. CDR3 nucleotide sequence: TGCGCCAGCAGCTCCGCCAATGAGCAGTTCTTC. It is translated as CASSSANEQFF.

In this sample, this clonotype turned up many times. The chain recombines TRBV29-1 with TRBJ2-3; 7 positions agree with TRBD2. Losses at the gene ends were 6 bases for V and 5 bases for J; bases not matched to a gene: 11. CDR1 and CDR2 (germline): SQVTM, ANQGSEA. The CDR3 runs 14 residues. This chain's CDR3 is CSVERAGSGDTQYF. The DNA for the CDR3 is TGCAGCGTCGAGAGAGCGGGGTCCGGAGATACGCAGTATTTT.

The rearrangement joins TRBV6-1 to TRBJ2-2; 11 bases align to TRBD1. The J segment lost 8 bases and the V segment lost 10 bases, leaving 12 bases of the junction unmatched. CDR1 MNHNS and CDR2 SASEGT come from the germline V gene. This CDR3 region has 15 residues. The CDR3 bases are TGTGCCACCAACCCGGGACAGGGGGTTGTGGGGGAGCTGTTTTTT. Amino acids: CATNPGQGVVGELFF.

This clonotype was counted only a few times. The chain employs TRBV20-1 and TRBJ1-1, with D hard to call. Germline CDR1 reads DFQATT; CDR2 reads SNEGSKA (reference sequence). V lost 6 bases and J 1 base, leaving 9 bases between the germline ends. The CDR3 length is 12 residues. The CDR3 region is CSATTENTEAFF. CDR3 nucleotides: TGCAGTGCAACCACGGAGAACACTGAAGCTTTCTTT.

In its sample, this clonotype was seen many times. This chain links TRBV6-5 with TRBJ1-1; possibly TRBD1 for D (5 bases). This CDR3 spans 14 amino acids. V gave up 4 bases and J gave up 0 bases, with 9 bases separating them. In germline, CDR1 is MNHEY, CDR2 SVGAGI. CDR3 bases: TGTGCCAGCAGTTCCGGACACTTGAACACTGAAGCTTTCTTT. Translating gives CASSSGHLNTEAFF.

This clonotype was recorded a few times. The genes are TRBV7-6 and TRBJ1-6; 7 bases are a match to TRBD1. Looked up from germline, CDR1 is SGHVS and CDR2 is FNYEAQ. CDR3 length equals 15 residues. J was trimmed by 8 bases and V by 3 bases; bases with no gene match: 7. CDR3 coding DNA: TGTGCCAGCAGCTTGGGACAGATCACCGATTCACCCCTCCACTTT. This gives the protein CASSLGQITDSPLHF.